The 22 T cell receptor beta chains listed next were all sequenced from one sample in a study of radiotherapy plus CTLA-4 blockade in lung cancer. Libraries were prepared by immunoSEQ multiplex PCR; TCRdb keeps only in-frame clonotypes and omits some of them. The sample holds roughly 57,000 clones, approximately 84% seen once. The sequences come from peripheral blood, collected from a patient treated with radiotherapy plus ipilimumab. The receptors come from a human donor with non-small cell lung cancer whose response to radiotherapy plus ipilimumab could not be evaluated.

This clone was counted between two and nine times. CDR3 bases: TGTGCCAGCAGTGAATTTGCGGCTAGCGGGGTCTACAATGAGCAGTTCTTC. It translates to CASSEFAASGVYNEQFF. The V gene is TRBV6-1, the J gene TRBJ2-1; 9 nucleotides align to TRBD2. The CDR3 is 17 amino acids. Per germline, CDR1 MNHNS and CDR2 SASEGT. J lost 3 bases, V lost 2 bases, and 8 bases had no gene match.

This clone was observed a few times. This sequence joins TRBV6-1 and TRBJ2-7; 8 bases agree with TRBD2. The CDR3 runs 16 residues. The V segment lost 3 bases and the J segment 1 base; nucleotides outside the gene matches: 8. Germline V lookup: CDR1 MNHNS, CDR2 SASEGT. CDR3 sequence reads: CASSEPRVAGSYEQYF. CDR3 nucleotide sequence: TGTGCCAGCAGTGAGCCCAGGGTAGCGGGGTCCTACGAGCAGTACTTC.

The chain is built from TRBV9 and TRBJ1-4, with 9 bases that match TRBD1. Losses at the gene ends were 0 bases for V and 8 bases for J; bases not matched to a gene: 8. Germline V CDR1 and CDR2: SGDLS, YYNGEE. The length of the CDR3 is 16 residues. CDR3 in amino acids: CASSVGRGQGREKLFF. The CDR3 DNA reads TGTGCCAGCAGCGTAGGGAGGGGACAGGGCCGAGAAAAACTGTTTTTT.

The chain has TRBV7-2 and TRBJ1-6; a weak D match, TRBD1 (5 bases). Trimming shortened V by 2 bases and J by 5 bases, and 10 bases separated the two germline ends. Germline V gives CDR1 SGHTA, CDR2 FQGNSA. This CDR3 is built from 15 residues. In DNA, the CDR3 is TGTGCCAGCAGCTTATACAGGAACAATAATTCACCCCTCCACTTT. Residues: CASSLYRNNNSPLHF. Full variable domain (outside the CDR3, taken from reference TRBV7-2 and TRBJ1-6): GAGVSQSPSNKVTEKGKDVELRCDPISGHTALYWYRQSLGQGLEFLIYFQGNSAPDKSGLPSDRFSAERTGGSVSTLTIQRTQQEDSAVYLCASSLYRNNNSPLHFGNGTRLTVT.

The chain joins TRBV4-3 to TRBJ2-1, with D perhaps matching TRBD2 (6 bases). V was clipped by 0 bases and J by 4 bases, with 13 bases between them. This CDR3 is built from 16 residues. The germline CDR1 and CDR2 sequences are LGHNA and YSLEER. This chain's CDR3 is CASSQDDGGRYNEQFF. The CDR3 nucleotides read TGCGCCAGCAGCCAAGACGACGGAGGGAGATACAATGAGCAGTTCTTC.

This clone turned up a few times. This chain joins TRBV6-1 and TRBJ2-2, with 7 bases that match TRBD2. V shed 7 bases, J shed 6 bases, and the junction held 11 bases outside the gene matches. Germline CDR1 and CDR2: MNHNS and SASEGT. CDR3 length: 15 residues. CDR3 sequence: CASNLEAGSSGELFF. CDR3 nucleotide sequence: TGTGCCAGCAACCTCGAAGCGGGGTCTTCCGGGGAGCTGTTTTTT.

The gene calls are TRBV14 and TRBJ2-1; 15 positions match TRBD2. This CDR3 contains 15 residues. The junction had 3 bases not matched to a gene; V was cut back by 7 bases and J by 5 bases. The germline V gene encodes CDR1 SGHDN and CDR2 FVKESK. CDR3 amino acids: CASMGLAGGHNEQFF. CDR3 bases: TGTGCCAGCATGGGACTAGCGGGAGGTCACAATGAGCAGTTCTTC.

The chain combines TRBV5-1 with TRBJ2-3; TRBD1 agrees at 9 bases. CDR1 is SGHRS, CDR2 YFSETQ, per germline. The CDR3 contains 15 residues. Trimming took 4 bases from V and 2 from J; bases not matched to a gene: 5. CDR3 DNA sequence: TGCGCCAGCAGCCTGGGACAGGGATACACAGATACGCAGTATTTT. As protein: CASSLGQGYTDTQYF.

The chain is built from TRBV19 and TRBJ1-2, with a possible D match to TRBD1 (6 bases). The CDR3 consists of 14 residues. With 6 bases removed from V and 0 bases from J, the gap between germline ends came to 11 bases. The germline V gene has CDR1 LNHDA and CDR2 SQIVND (reference sequence). CDR3 DNA sequence: TGTGCCAGTAGGGAACAGGGTTCTAACTATGGCTACACCTTC. Residues: CASREQGSNYGYTF.

Here the CDR3 reads CSVNGPAGETYEQYF. The CDR3 bases are TGCAGCGTTAACGGGCCGGCAGGGGAAACCTACGAGCAGTACTTC. This chain links TRBV29-1 with TRBJ2-5, with D perhaps matching TRBD1 (6 bases). The J call may be faulty, since TRBJ2-7 better matches the DNA end. The CDR3 is made up of 15 amino acids. The germline gives CDR1 SQVTM, CDR2 ANQGSEA.

This clone has only a few counts. The rearrangement uses TRBV11-2 and TRBJ2-5; maybe TRBD1 (5 bases). The CDR3 has 14 residues. The germline V gene has CDR1 SGHAT and CDR2 FQNNGV. V shed 2 bases and J shed 2 bases, with 9 bases lying between them. The CDR3, as DNA: TGTGCCAGCAGCTTACAGGGTGTGCAAGAGACCCAGTACTTC. The encoded protein is CASSLQGVQETQYF. Full variable domain (outside the CDR3, taken from reference TRBV11-2 and TRBJ2-5): EAGVAQSPRYKIIEKRQSVAFWCNPISGHATLYWYQQILGQGPKLLIQFQNNGVVDDSQLPKDRFSAERLKGVDSTLKIQPAKLEDSAVYLCASSLQGVQETQYFGPGTRLLVL.

The chain joins TRBV10-2 to TRBJ1-2, with TRBD1 matching over 10 bases. The CDR3 length is 13 residues. The V gene's germline CDR1 is WSHSY and CDR2 SAAADI. V was pared by 6 bases and J by 9 bases, with 7 bases of the junction left unmatched. The CDR3 loop reads CASSPGQGISYTF. The CDR3 DNA is TGCGCCAGCAGCCCGGGACAGGGGATCAGCTACACCTTC.

The chain uses TRBV7-9 and TRBJ1-2; D is perhaps TRBD1 (5 bases). The germline CDR1 and CDR2 sequences are SEHNR and FQNEAQ (reference sequence). Trimming stripped 6 bases from V and 5 bases from J, with 10 bases between. CDR3 length: 12 amino acids. The CDR3 nucleotides are TGTGCCAGCAGGGGGGGGACTTATGGCTACACCTTC. The encoded protein is CASRGGTYGYTF.

The chain joins TRBV19 to TRBJ2-7, with TRBD1 matching 7 bases. Per the germline V gene, CDR1 is LNHDA and CDR2 is SQIVND (reference sequence). Trimming cost V 4 bases and J 4 bases; bases outside gene matches: 7. The CDR3 sequence is 14 residues long. The CDR3 spells CASSTAAGGYEQYF. Here the CDR3 DNA reads TGTGCCAGTAGTACCGCGGCAGGGGGATACGAGCAGTACTTC.

This chain uses TRBV5-4 with TRBJ2-2; TRBD2 matches 9 bases. The CDR3 loop spans 16 amino acids. After removal of 1 base from V and 7 bases from J, the junction contained 8 bases not matched to a gene. Germline V lookup: CDR1 SGHNT, CDR2 YYREEE (reference sequence). DNA of the CDR3: TGTGCCAGCAGCTTGAACCAGCGGGGGGCCGACGGGGAGCTGTTTTTT. Protein product: CASSLNQRGADGELFF. The full variable domain, with the rest looked up from reference TRBV5-4 and TRBJ2-2, is ETGVTQSPTHLIKTRGQQVTLRCSSQSGHNTVSWYQQALGQGPQFIFQYYREEENGRGNFPPRFSGLQFPNYSSELNVNALELDDSALYLCASSLNQRGADGELFFGEGSRLTVL.

The chain uses TRBV7-2 and TRBJ2-1; maybe TRBD1 (6 bases). Per germline, CDR1 SGHTA and CDR2 FQGNSA. Trimming cost V 4 bases and J 2 bases, with 18 bases left between them. The CDR3 runs to 17 residues. CDR3 sequence reads: CASSSQGSPYTYNEQFF. The CDR3 nucleotides are TGTGCCAGCAGCTCCCAGGGGAGTCCCTATACCTACAATGAGCAGTTCTTC.

The rearrangement joins TRBV29-1 to TRBJ2-3; TRBD1 matches at 10 bases. The CDR3 is 13 residues long. The germline gives CDR1 SQVTM, CDR2 ANQGSEA. After removal of 7 bases from V and 3 bases from J, the junction contained 4 bases not matched to a gene. DNA of the CDR3: TGCAGCGGCCCGGGACAGGGGACAGATACGCAGTATTTT. Translating gives CSGPGQGTDTQYF.

This clone has a single count. This sequence joins TRBV5-1 and TRBJ1-1, with D uncertain. Trimming left V 0 bases short and J 1 base short, with 7 bases between. There are 14 residues in the CDR3. From germline, CDR1 is SGHRS and CDR2 YFSETQ. The CDR3 DNA reads as TGCGCCAGCAGCTTGGTAGGAGGGAACACTGAAGCTTTCTTT. Its translation: CASSLVGGNTEAFF.

The chain combines TRBV7-9 with TRBJ2-1; D is possibly TRBD1 (7 bases). The CDR3 loop spans 16 amino acids. V shed 2 bases and J shed 2 bases, with 13 bases lying between them. Germline V gene data show CDR1 as SEHNR and CDR2 as FQNEAQ (reference sequence). This CDR3 is CASSLQGGFPYNEQFF. In DNA form, the CDR3 reads TGTGCCAGCAGCTTACAGGGGGGCTTTCCCTACAATGAGCAGTTCTTC.

This sequence joins TRBV10-3 and TRBJ2-7, with 9 bases identical to TRBD1. There are 15 residues in the CDR3. Germline V gene lookup returns CDR1 ENHRY and CDR2 SYGVKD. The ends lost 10 bases at V and 4 bases at J; junction bases unmatched: 14. CDR3 sequence reads: CATGSGDREGYEQYF. The CDR3 nucleotides are TGTGCCACGGGAAGCGGGGACAGGGAGGGGTACGAGCAGTACTTC.

Regarding this clone: A clone one base away is much larger, so this may be a read error. This CDR3 reads CASSLAQASYEQYF. The CDR3 DNA is TGTGCCAGCAGCTTGGCACAGGCCTCCTACGAGCAGTACTTC. The chain couples TRBV5-6 to TRBJ2-5; D is perhaps TRBD1 (5 bases). The DNA end favors TRBJ2-7, so the J call may be wrong. CDR3 length: 14 residues. Germline values: CDR1 SGHDT, CDR2 YYEEEE.

This clone was found once. The same CDR3 arises from other DNA sequences in this sample as well. This sequence joins TRBV7-2 and TRBJ2-7, with D perhaps TRBD1 (5 bases). Germline assignment: CDR1 SGHTA and CDR2 FQGNSA. V lost 0 bases and J lost 0, with 6 bases in between. The CDR3 runs 14 residues. This chain's CDR3 is CASSLATASYEQYF. The CDR3 DNA reads as TGTGCCAGCAGCTTAGCGACAGCCTCCTACGAGCAGTACTTC.